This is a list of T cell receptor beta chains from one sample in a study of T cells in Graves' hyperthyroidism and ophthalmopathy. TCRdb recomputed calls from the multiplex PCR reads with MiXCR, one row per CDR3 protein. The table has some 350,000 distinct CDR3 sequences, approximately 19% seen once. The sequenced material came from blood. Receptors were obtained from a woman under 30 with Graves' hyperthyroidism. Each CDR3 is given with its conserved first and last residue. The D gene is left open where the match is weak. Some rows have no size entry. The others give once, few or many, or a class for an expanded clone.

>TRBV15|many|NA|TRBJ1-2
CATSRDGSYSYGYTF
TGTGCCACCAGCAGAGATGGCAGCTACTCCTATGGCTACACCTTC
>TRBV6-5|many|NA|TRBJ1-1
CASRIQGESTEAFF
TGTGCCAGCAGGATACAGGGAGAGAGCACTGAAGCTTTCTTT
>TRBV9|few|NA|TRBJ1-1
CASSQVGTAEEALF
TGTGCCAGCAGCCAAGTTGGGACCGCCGAGGAAGCTCTCTTT
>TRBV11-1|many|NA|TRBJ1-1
CASSLGTGSEAFF
TGTGCCAGCAGCTTAGGAACAGGCTCTGAAGCTTTCTTT
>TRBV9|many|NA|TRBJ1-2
CASSPGVGIFDGYTF
TGTGCCAGCAGCCCTGGGGTAGGGATTTTTGATGGCTACACCTTC
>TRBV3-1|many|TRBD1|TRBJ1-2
CASSRVLDRGRNGYTF
TGTGCCAGCAGCCGGGTCTTAGACAGGGGGAGGAATGGCTACACCTTC
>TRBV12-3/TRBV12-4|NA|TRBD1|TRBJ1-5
CASSATGGENQPQHF
TGTGCCAGCAGTGCAACAGGGGGTGAGAATCAGCCCCAGCATTTT
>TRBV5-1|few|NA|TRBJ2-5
CASSLADLYQETQYF
TGCGCCAGCAGCTTGGCTGACCTGTACCAAGAGACCCAGTACTTC
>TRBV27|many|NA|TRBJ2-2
CASSLRPRTGELFF
TGTGCCAGCAGTTTACGGCCGCGGACCGGGGAGCTGTTTTTT
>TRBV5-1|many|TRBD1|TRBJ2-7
CASATGADYEQYF
TGCGCCAGCGCAACAGGGGCCGATTACGAGCAGTACTTC
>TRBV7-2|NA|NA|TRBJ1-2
CASSLEGAANYGYTF
TGTGCCAGCAGCCTCGAAGGGGCAGCTAACTATGGCTACACCTTC
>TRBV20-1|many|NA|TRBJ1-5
CSARDATDQPQHF
TGCAGTGCTAGAGATGCGACAGACCAGCCCCAGCATTTT
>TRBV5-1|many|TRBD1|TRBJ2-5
CASSQGASETQYF
TGCGCCAGCAGCCAGGGGGCATCGGAGACCCAGTACTTC
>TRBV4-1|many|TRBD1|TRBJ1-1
CASSPGQGRMNTEAFF
TGCGCCAGCAGCCCAGGACAGGGCCGGATGAACACTGAAGCTTTCTTT
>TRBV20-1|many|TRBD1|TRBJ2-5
CSATDRAKETQYF
TGCAGTGCTACCGACAGGGCCAAAGAGACCCAGTACTTC
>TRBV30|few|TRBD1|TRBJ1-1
CAWGTGVTEAFF
TGTGCCTGGGGGACAGGGGTCACTGAAGCTTTCTTT
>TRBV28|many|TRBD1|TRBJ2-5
CASSLYGQGQETQYF
TGTGCCAGCAGTTTATACGGACAGGGCCAAGAGACCCAGTACTTC
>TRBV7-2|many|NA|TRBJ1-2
CASSLVSSPNYGYTF
TGTGCCAGCAGCTTAGTATCCAGTCCTAACTATGGCTACACCTTC
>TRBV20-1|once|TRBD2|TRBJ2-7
CSARRLAGTHEQYF
TGCAGTGCTAGGCGTCTAGCGGGGACTCACGAGCAGTACTTC
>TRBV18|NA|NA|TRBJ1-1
CASSPPDTEAFF
TGTGCCAGCTCACCACCGGACACTGAAGCTTTCTTT
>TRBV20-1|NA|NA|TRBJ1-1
CSASGAQVGNNEAFF
TGCAGTGCTAGTGGGGCGCAGGTGGGGAACAATGAAGCTTTCTTT
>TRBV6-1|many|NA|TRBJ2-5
CASSDILQGLQETQYF
TGTGCCAGCAGTGACATACTCCAGGGGCTACAAGAGACCCAGTACTTC
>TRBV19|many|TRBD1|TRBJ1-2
CASSTAGQAAANYGYTF
TGTGCCAGTAGTACCGCCGGACAGGCGGCCGCTAACTATGGCTACACCTTC
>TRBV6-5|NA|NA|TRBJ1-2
CASSYSAGQVGYTF
TGTGCCAGCAGTTACTCGGCGGGGCAGGTCGGCTACACCTTC
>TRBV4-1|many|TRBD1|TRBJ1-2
CASSLPGQGAHGYTF
TGCGCCAGCAGCCTCCCGGGACAGGGGGCTCACGGCTACACCTTC
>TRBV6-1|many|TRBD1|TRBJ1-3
CASSRDRSSGNTIYF
TGTGCCAGCAGTCGGGACAGGAGCTCTGGAAACACCATATATTTT
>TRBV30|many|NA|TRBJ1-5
CAWSVGPELHQPQHF
TGTGCCTGGAGTGTCGGACCGGAACTTCATCAGCCCCAGCATTTT
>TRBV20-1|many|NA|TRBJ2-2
CSLRAGNTGELFF
TGCAGTCTACGGGCTGGGAACACCGGGGAGCTGTTTTTT
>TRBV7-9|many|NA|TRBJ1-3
CASSYGQISGNTIYF
TGTGCCAGCAGCTACGGACAGATCTCTGGAAACACCATATATTTT
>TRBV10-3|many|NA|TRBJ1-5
CAISESVGPGQPQHF
TGTGCCATCAGTGAGTCTGTAGGGCCGGGTCAGCCCCAGCATTTT
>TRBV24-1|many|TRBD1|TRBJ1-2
CATSDVRQGANYGYTF
TGTGCCACCAGTGACGTCCGACAGGGAGCTAACTATGGCTACACCTTC
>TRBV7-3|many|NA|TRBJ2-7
CASATDIRGEQYF
TGTGCCAGCGCTACGGACATACGAGGCGAGCAGTACTTC
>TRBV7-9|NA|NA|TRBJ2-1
CASSLSGGADIF
TGTGCCAGCAGCCTAAGTGGTGGGGCCGACATCTTC
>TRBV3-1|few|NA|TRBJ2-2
CASSQEGDTGELFF
TGTGCCAGCAGCCAAGAGGGCGACACCGGGGAGCTGTTTTTT
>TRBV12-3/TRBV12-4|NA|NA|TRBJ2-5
CASSLQVEETQYF
TGTGCCAGCAGTCTACAGGTCGAAGAGACCCAGTACTTC
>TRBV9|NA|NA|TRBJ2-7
CASSRRGTGSSYEQYF
TGTGCCAGCAGCCGGAGGGGGACGGGGAGCTCCTACGAGCAGTACTTC
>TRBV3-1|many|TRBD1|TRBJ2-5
CASSYAGTGASETQYF
TGTGCCAGCAGCTACGCCGGGACAGGGGCAAGCGAGACCCAGTACTTC
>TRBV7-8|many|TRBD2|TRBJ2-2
CASSSSGGPGTGELFF
TGTGCCAGCAGCTCTAGCGGGGGGCCGGGGACCGGGGAGCTGTTTTTT
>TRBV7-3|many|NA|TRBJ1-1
CASSPHMNTEAFF
TGTGCCAGCAGCCCCCACATGAACACTGAAGCTTTCTTT
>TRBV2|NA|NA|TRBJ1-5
CASGSGESSYQPQHF
TGTGCCAGCGGTTCGGGGGAATCTAGCTATCAGCCTCAGCATTTT
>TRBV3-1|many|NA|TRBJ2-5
CASSASGETQYF
TGTGCCAGCAGCGCGAGTGGGGAGACCCAGTACTTC
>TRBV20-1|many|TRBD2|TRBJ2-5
CSAGSGTSGGGTQYF
TGCAGTGCTGGGTCCGGGACTAGCGGGGGAGGGACCCAGTACTTC
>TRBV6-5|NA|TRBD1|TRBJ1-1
CASSYSTGKTEAFF
TGTGCCAGCAGTTACTCGACAGGGAAAACTGAAGCTTTCTTT
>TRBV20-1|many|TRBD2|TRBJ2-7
CSARDEGTSGEDFYEQYF
TGCAGTGCTAGAGATGAAGGGACTAGCGGGGAAGATTTCTACGAGCAGTACTTC
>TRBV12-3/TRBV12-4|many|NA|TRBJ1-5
CASSLTENQPQHF
TGTGCCAGCAGTTTAACAGAGAATCAGCCCCAGCATTTT
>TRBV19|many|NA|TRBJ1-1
CASSIEQATEAFF
TGTGCCAGTAGTATTGAACAGGCGACTGAAGCTTTCTTT
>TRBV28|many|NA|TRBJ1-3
CAVTAALSGNTVYF
TGTGCCGTGACAGCTGCCCTCTCTGGAAACACCGTATATTTT
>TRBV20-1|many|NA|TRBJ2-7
CSASTWGQGNLEYF
NA
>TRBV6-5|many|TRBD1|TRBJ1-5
CASSYKAGGGQPQHF
TGTGCCAGCAGTTACAAAGCAGGGGGGGGTCAGCCCCAGCATTTT
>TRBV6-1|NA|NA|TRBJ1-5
CASTELGRGQPQHF
TGTGCCAGCACCGAACTGGGACGGGGACAGCCCCAGCATTTT
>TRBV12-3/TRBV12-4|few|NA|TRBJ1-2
CASSSSGSVFVGYTF
TGTGCCAGCAGTTCTTCCGGTTCGGTGTTCGTTGGTTACACCTTC